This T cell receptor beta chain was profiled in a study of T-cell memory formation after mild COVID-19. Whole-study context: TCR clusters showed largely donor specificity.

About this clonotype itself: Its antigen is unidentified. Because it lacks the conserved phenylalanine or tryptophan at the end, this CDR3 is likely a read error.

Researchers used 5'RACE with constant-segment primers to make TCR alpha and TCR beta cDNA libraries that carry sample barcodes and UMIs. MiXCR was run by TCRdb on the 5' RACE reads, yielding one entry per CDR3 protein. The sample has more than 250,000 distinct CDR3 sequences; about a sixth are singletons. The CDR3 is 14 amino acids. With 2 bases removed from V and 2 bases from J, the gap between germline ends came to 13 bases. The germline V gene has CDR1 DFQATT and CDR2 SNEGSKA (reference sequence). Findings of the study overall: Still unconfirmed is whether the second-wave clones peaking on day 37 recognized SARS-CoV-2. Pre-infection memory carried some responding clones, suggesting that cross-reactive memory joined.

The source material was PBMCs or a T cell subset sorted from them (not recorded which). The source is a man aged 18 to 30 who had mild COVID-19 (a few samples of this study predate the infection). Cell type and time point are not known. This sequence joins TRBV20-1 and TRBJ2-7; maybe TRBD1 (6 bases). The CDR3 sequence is CSARRVQGPYEQYL. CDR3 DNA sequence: TGCAGTGCTAGAAGGGTCCAGGGGCCCTACGAGCAGTACTTA.